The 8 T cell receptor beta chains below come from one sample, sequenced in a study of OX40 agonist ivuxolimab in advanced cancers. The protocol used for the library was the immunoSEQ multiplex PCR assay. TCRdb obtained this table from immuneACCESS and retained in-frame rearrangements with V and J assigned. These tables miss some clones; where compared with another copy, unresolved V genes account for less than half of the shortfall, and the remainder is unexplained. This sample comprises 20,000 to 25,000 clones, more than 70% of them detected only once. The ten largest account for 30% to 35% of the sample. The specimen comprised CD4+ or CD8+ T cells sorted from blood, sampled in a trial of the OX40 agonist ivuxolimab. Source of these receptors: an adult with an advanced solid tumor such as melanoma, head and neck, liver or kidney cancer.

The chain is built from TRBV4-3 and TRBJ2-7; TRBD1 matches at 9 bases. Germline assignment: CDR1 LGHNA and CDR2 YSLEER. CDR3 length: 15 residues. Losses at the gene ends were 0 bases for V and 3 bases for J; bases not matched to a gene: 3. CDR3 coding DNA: TGCGCCAGCAGCCAAGAGGACAGGGGAATCTACGAGCAGTACTTC. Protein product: CASSQEDRGIYEQYF.

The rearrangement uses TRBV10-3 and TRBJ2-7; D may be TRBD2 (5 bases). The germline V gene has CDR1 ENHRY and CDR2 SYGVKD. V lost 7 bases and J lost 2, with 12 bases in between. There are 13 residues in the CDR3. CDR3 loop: CAITQDSAYEQYF. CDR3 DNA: TGTGCCATCACCCAGGACTCAGCCTACGAGCAGTACTTC.

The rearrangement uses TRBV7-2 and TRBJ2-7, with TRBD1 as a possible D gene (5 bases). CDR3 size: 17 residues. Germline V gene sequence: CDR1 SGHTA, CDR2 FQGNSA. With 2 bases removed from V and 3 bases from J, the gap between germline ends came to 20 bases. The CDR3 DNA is TGTGCCAGCAGCTTAACGTCACGGACACTTCGAGGCTACGAGCAGTACTTC. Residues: CASSLTSRTLRGYEQYF.

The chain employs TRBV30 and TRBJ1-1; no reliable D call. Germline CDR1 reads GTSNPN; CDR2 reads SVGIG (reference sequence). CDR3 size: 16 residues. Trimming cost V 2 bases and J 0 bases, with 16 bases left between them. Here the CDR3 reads CAWSRPAGRLNTEAFF. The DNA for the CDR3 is TGTGCCTGGAGTCGGCCGGCCGGTCGGTTGAACACTGAAGCTTTCTTT.

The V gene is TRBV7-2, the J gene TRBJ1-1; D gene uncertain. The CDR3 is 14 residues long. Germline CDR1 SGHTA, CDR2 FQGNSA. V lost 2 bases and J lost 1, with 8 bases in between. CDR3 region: CASSLIYQNTEAFF. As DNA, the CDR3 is TGTGCCAGCAGCTTAATCTACCAGAACACTGAAGCTTTCTTT.

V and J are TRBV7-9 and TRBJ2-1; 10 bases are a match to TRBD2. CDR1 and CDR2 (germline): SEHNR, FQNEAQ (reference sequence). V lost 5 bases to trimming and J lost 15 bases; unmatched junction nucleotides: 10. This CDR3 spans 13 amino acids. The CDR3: CASSKTSGMDLFF. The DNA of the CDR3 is TGTGCCAGCAGCAAAACTAGCGGGATGGATCTGTTCTTC.

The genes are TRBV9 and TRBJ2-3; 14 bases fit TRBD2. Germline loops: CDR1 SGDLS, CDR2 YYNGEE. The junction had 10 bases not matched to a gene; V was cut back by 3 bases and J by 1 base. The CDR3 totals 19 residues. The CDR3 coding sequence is TGTGCCAGCAGCGCTCTCGGGACTAGCGGGAGCTGGGGCACAGATACGCAGTATTTT. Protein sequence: CASSALGTSGSWGTDTQYF.

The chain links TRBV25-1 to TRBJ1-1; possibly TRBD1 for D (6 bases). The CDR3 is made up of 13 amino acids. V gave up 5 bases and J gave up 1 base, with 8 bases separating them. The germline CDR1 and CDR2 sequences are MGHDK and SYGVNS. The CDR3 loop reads CASSRGANTEAFF. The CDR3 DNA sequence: TGTGCCAGCAGTAGGGGGGCGAACACTGAAGCTTTCTTT.